The 13 T cell receptor beta chains in this list originate from one sample, sequenced in a study of radiotherapy plus CTLA-4 blockade in lung cancer. The table came from immunoSEQ multiplex PCR; TCRdb's copy has only in-frame clones and leaves some out. The sample records 100,000 to 150,000 clones, more than 65% being singletons. The sample in question was peripheral blood, obtained from a patient treated with radiotherapy plus ipilimumab. The source is a human donor with non-small cell lung cancer who had a partial response to radiotherapy plus ipilimumab.

The rearrangement uses TRBV10-3 and TRBJ2-5; 8 nucleotides match TRBD1. The V segment lost 3 bases and the J segment 2 bases; nucleotides outside the gene matches: 5. Germline V CDR1 and CDR2: ENHRY, SYGVKD. The CDR3 loop spans 15 amino acids. For the CDR3, the DNA is TGTGCCATCAGTGACTTTCGGACAGGGCAAGAGACCCAGTACTTC. This gives the protein CAISDFRTGQETQYF.

V usage is TRBV7-3 and J usage is TRBJ2-1; 11 bases match TRBD1. V shed 5 bases, J shed 4 bases, and the junction held 7 bases outside the gene matches. Looked up from germline, CDR1 is SGHTA and CDR2 is FQGTGA. This CDR3 spans 16 amino acids. This CDR3 reads CASSKGTGGRYNEQFF. The CDR3 DNA sequence: TGTGCCAGCAGCAAAGGGACAGGGGGAAGGTACAATGAGCAGTTCTTC. Full variable domain (missing parts from reference TRBV7-3 and TRBJ2-1): GAGVSQTPSNKVTEKGKYVELRCDPISGHTALYWYRQSLGQGPEFLIYFQGTGAADDSGLPNDRFFAVRPEGSVSTLKIQRTERGDSAVYLCASSKGTGGRYNEQFFGPGTRLTVL.

This clone has only one observation. V is TRBV6-4 and J is TRBJ2-2; 9 nucleotides line up with TRBD2. With V trimmed by 7 bases and J by 3 bases, 6 bases remained unmatched. Germline V gives CDR1 MRHNA, CDR2 SNTAGT. The CDR3 has 15 residues. CDR3 residues: CASKISSGDTGELFF. The CDR3 bases are TGTGCCAGCAAAATCTCTAGCGGGGACACCGGGGAGCTGTTTTTT.

The chain couples TRBV30 to TRBJ2-2; D remains unclear. Germline V gene data show CDR1 as GTSNPN and CDR2 as SVGIG (reference sequence). The CDR3 runs to 13 residues. Trimming cost V 0 bases and J 7 bases, with 9 bases left between them. CDR3 coding DNA: TGTGCCTGGAGTGTACATATTGTCGGGGAGCTGTTTTTT. The encoded protein is CAWSVHIVGELFF.

The genes are TRBV2 and TRBJ2-7; D gene ambiguous. Per germline, CDR1 SNHLY and CDR2 FYNNEI. This CDR3 has 10 amino acids. The V and J ends lost 4 bases and 8 bases respectively, with 6 bases between them. The CDR3 region is CASSGAKQYV. In DNA, the CDR3 is TGTGCCAGCAGTGGGGCCAAGCAGTACGTC.

This chain connects TRBV19 to TRBJ1-1, with D uncertain. The CDR3 sequence is 14 residues long. Germline CDR1 and CDR2: LNHDA and SQIVND (reference sequence). The germline V and J ends were trimmed by 3 bases and 8 bases, with 16 bases remaining between them. The CDR3 spells CASSITSDFSEAFF. As DNA, the CDR3 is TGTGCCAGTAGTATTACCTCAGACTTTTCGGAAGCTTTCTTT.

This sequence joins TRBV19 and TRBJ2-7, with TRBD2 matching over 11 bases. CDR3 length: 15 residues. CDR1 and CDR2 (germline): LNHDA, SQIVND (reference sequence). Unmatched junction bases numbered 3, after V lost 5 bases and J lost 0 bases. In DNA, the CDR3 is TGTGCCAGTAGTCAAACTAGCGGGAGCTCCTACGAGCAGTACTTC. Translating it yields CASSQTSGSSYEQYF.

A note on this clone: Different DNA sequences within this sample yield the same CDR3. The chain recombines TRBV28 with TRBJ2-7, with D perhaps matching TRBD1 (5 bases). Looked up from germline, CDR1 is MDHEN and CDR2 is SYDVKM. The V and J ends lost 4 bases and 2 bases respectively, with 9 bases between them. The CDR3 is made up of 13 amino acids. The chain's CDR3 is CASSSTATYEQYV. The DNA for the CDR3 is TGTGCCAGCAGTTCGACAGCGACCTACGAGCAGTACGTC.

The gene calls are TRBV5-1 and TRBJ2-3; 9 positions agree with TRBD1. Losses at the gene ends were 0 bases for V and 8 bases for J; bases not matched to a gene: 13. Germline values: CDR1 SGHRS, CDR2 YFSETQ. CDR3 length: 17 amino acids. The DNA for the CDR3 is TGCGCCAGCAGCTTGGACGGGACAGGGTTCGGGGTTGCTACGCAGTATTTT. Its protein is CASSLDGTGFGVATQYF.

Only a few counts were recorded for this clone. This CDR3 reads CASSAGRGAYEQYF. The CDR3 DNA follows: TGTGCCAGCAGCGCGGGGCGGGGGGCTTACGAGCAGTACTTC. The chain joins TRBV5-4 to TRBJ2-7; 8 nucleotides line up with TRBD2. CDR1 and CDR2 from the germline V gene are SGHNT and YYREEE (reference sequence). CDR3 length: 14 residues. V lost 4 bases and J lost 4; bases outside the gene matches: 7.

The J gene is TRBJ2-7, the V gene TRBV19; TRBD2 agrees at 9 bases. Looked up from germline, CDR1 is LNHDA and CDR2 is SQIVND (reference sequence). The CDR3 runs to 13 residues. V was pared by 7 bases and J by 7 bases, with 8 bases of the junction left unmatched. The DNA of the CDR3 is TGTGCCAGTAATGCGGGAGGGCAAGGAGAGCAGTACTTC. Its protein product is CASNAGGQGEQYF.

This chain uses TRBV5-4 with TRBJ2-7; 7 nucleotides agree with TRBD2. There are 15 residues in the CDR3. Germline loops: CDR1 SGHNT, CDR2 YYREEE (reference sequence). The junction had 5 bases not matched to a gene; V was cut back by 0 bases and J by 2 bases. The CDR3 nucleotides are TGTGCCAGCAGCTTGGTAGCGGGCCTTACCTACGAGCAGTACTTC. Translated, it gives CASSLVAGLTYEQYF. Complete variable domain (other parts from reference TRBV5-4 and TRBJ2-7): ETGVTQSPTHLIKTRGQQVTLRCSSQSGHNTVSWYQQALGQGPQFIFQYYREEENGRGNFPPRFSGLQFPNYSSELNVNALELDDSALYLCASSLVAGLTYEQYFGPGTRLTVT.

This clone was seen a single time. CDR3 nucleotide sequence: TGTGCCAGCCTTTGGACAGGGGGCCACGAGCAGTACTTC. Translating gives CASLWTGGHEQYF. The rearrangement joins TRBV2 to TRBJ2-7; TRBD1 aligns across 11 bases. The CDR3 sequence is 13 residues long. From germline, CDR1 is SNHLY and CDR2 FYNNEI. The V and J ends lost 8 bases and 5 bases, in that order; junction bases with no gene match: 5.